Listed here is a single T cell receptor beta chain. This entry comes from a study of regulatory T cells in long-lasting Graves disease. Time point meaning: persistent/refractory GD, antithyroid drugs over 5 years with positive TRAb. The TCR library was made from RNA that had been extracted from PBMCs in TRIzol. CDR1 and CDR2 (germline): LNHDA, SQIVND (reference sequence). Trimming took 6 bases from V and 4 from J, leaving 18 bases between them. CDR3 size: 15 residues. Arm-PCR of CDR3 regions and iRepertoire HTBI primers were used to build TCR beta libraries. TCRdb recomputed calls from the multiplex PCR reads with MiXCR, one row per CDR3 protein. The sample lists 450,000 or so distinct CDR3 sequences; approximately 23% were seen once.

The chain couples TRBV19 to TRBJ1-2; D is unclear. The receptor's source is a female donor with Graves disease. This specimen consisted of peripheral blood mononuclear cells (PBMCs), obtained when the disease was refractory, from a patient treated with antithyroid drugs. The CDR3 sequence: CASSVLRRVGYGYTF. CDR3 nucleotides: TGTGCCAGTAGCGTTCTGAGGCGCGTTGGCTATGGCTACACCTTC.